One and the same sample provided the 28 T cell receptor beta chains below, sequenced in a study of cytomegalovirus exposure and HLA in healthy donors. Profiling relied on immunoSEQ multiplex PCR, and the TCRdb table lists in-frame clones only, not all of them. The data contain 65,000 to 95,000 clones, approximately 93% of them singletons. Material: PBMCs. These receptors came from a woman aged 25-40 years in good health and CMV-seronegative.

V is TRBV7-3 and J is TRBJ1-1, with TRBD1 as a possible D gene (5 bases). The CDR3 has 14 residues. CDR1 and CDR2 from the germline V gene are SGHTA and FQGTGA. V dropped 3 bases and J dropped 1 base, with 9 bases sitting between them. The CDR3 sequence: CASSFLGGNTEAFF. CDR3 nucleotides: TGTGCCAGCAGCTTCCTGGGGGGGAACACTGAAGCTTTCTTT.

Written as DNA, the CDR3 is TGTGCCAGCAGACCACCCGGGACTGGAAGCTACGAGCAGTACTTC. Protein product: CASRPPGTGSYEQYF. The chain combines TRBV28 with TRBJ2-7; possible D gene TRBD2, 6 bases. The CDR3 extends over 15 amino acids. The germline V gene encodes CDR1 MDHEN and CDR2 SYDVKM. V lost 6 bases and J 3 bases, leaving 18 bases between the germline ends.

The chain joins TRBV9 to TRBJ2-1, with TRBD2 identical over 12 bases. CDR1 is SGDLS, CDR2 YYNGEE, per germline. The CDR3 extends over 17 amino acids. V lost 3 bases to trimming and J lost 5 bases; unmatched junction nucleotides: 9. The CDR3 DNA is TGTGCCAGCAGCGCCTCCTCACTAGCGGGGGGAAACAATGAGCAGTTCTTC. It specifies CASSASSLAGGNNEQFF.

The chain uses TRBV5-1 and TRBJ2-5; D might be TRBD2 (6 bases). The CDR3 contains 13 residues. V was pared by 7 bases and J by 2 bases, with 12 bases between. In germline, CDR1 is SGHRS, CDR2 YFSETQ. The chain's CDR3 is CASVAEGQETQYF. In DNA, the CDR3 is TGCGCCAGCGTTGCGGAGGGACAAGAGACCCAGTACTTC.

In this sample, this clone turned up a few times. The chain links TRBV7-9 to TRBJ2-7, with D maybe TRBD1 (6 bases). CDR1 and CDR2 from the germline V gene are SEHNR and FQNEAQ (reference sequence). The CDR3 consists of 15 residues. The V end was cut by 4 bases, the J end by 3 bases, with 16 bases between. The CDR3 DNA reads TGTGCCAGCAGCTACGACCAGGGGAGAAGCTACGAGCAGTACTTC. It encodes CASSYDQGRSYEQYF.

The chain couples TRBV2 to TRBJ1-1; D might be TRBD1 (5 bases). Trimming pared 7 bases from V and 0 bases from J, leaving 9 bases between. The CDR3 length is 13 residues. Germline lookup yields CDR1 SNHLY and CDR2 FYNNEI. The CDR3 region is CASNTGLNTEAFF. DNA of the CDR3: TGTGCCAGCAATACAGGTTTGAACACTGAAGCTTTCTTT. The full variable domain, with the rest looked up from reference TRBV2 and TRBJ1-1, is EPEVTQTPSHQVTQMGQEVILRCVPISNHLYFYWYRQILGQKVEFLVSFYNNEISEKSEIFDDQFSVERPDGSNFTLKIRSTKLEDSAMYFCASNTGLNTEAFFGQGTRLTVV.

This clone was counted only a few times. The V gene is TRBV5-5, the J gene TRBJ2-6, with D tentatively TRBD2 (5 bases). Germline V CDR1 and CDR2: SGHKS, YYEKEE (reference sequence). The CDR3 consists of 12 residues. Trimming shortened V by 1 base and J by 17 bases, and 13 bases separated the two germline ends. As DNA, the CDR3 is TGTGCCAGCAGCTTGTTGGGCGGGCTGGTGACTTTC. Amino acids: CASSLLGGLVTF.

CDR3 loop: CASSVTPGGASSDTQYF. The CDR3 nucleotides are TGTGCCAGCAGCGTAACCCCGGGAGGTGCATCTTCAGATACGCAGTATTTT. The chain combines TRBV9 with TRBJ2-3; 7 bases are a match to TRBD2. V shed 1 base and J 4 bases; nucleotides not matched to a gene: 12. The CDR3 loop spans 17 amino acids. Germline lookup yields CDR1 SGDLS and CDR2 YYNGEE.

The chain combines TRBV7-3 with TRBJ2-6; the D gene is possibly TRBD1 (6 bases). The CDR3 spans 15 residues. The germline V gene has CDR1 SGHTA and CDR2 FQGTGA. Deletions cut 5 bases from V and 0 bases from J, with 8 bases between. CDR3 sequence: CASSAQGSGANVLTF. For the CDR3, the DNA is TGTGCCAGCAGCGCACAGGGCTCTGGGGCCAACGTCCTGACTTTC.

This sequence joins TRBV9 and TRBJ2-7; TRBD2 matches at 14 bases. V was pared by 3 bases and J by 2 bases, with 4 bases of the junction left unmatched. Germline CDR1 reads SGDLS; CDR2 reads YYNGEE. This CDR3 has 16 amino acids. The CDR3 coding sequence is TGTGCCAGCAGCGCCCGACTAGCGGGAGGGCCCTACGAGCAGTACTTC. Amino acid sequence: CASSARLAGGPYEQYF.

The chain uses TRBV6-1 and TRBJ2-7, with 7 bases that match TRBD1. Germline V gives CDR1 MNHNS, CDR2 SASEGT. This CDR3 is built from 14 residues. With 3 bases clipped from V and 3 bases from J, the junction kept 5 bases outside the gene matches. The CDR3 loop reads CASSEDRRNYEQYF. In nucleotides, the CDR3 is TGTGCCAGCAGTGAGGACAGGAGAAACTACGAGCAGTACTTC.

The chain joins TRBV4-2 to TRBJ2-5; 10 nucleotides line up with TRBD2. The CDR3 contains 17 residues. Germline CDR1 LGHNA, CDR2 YNFKEQ. Trimming removed 2 bases from V and 2 bases from J; junction bases left unmatched: 8. CDR3 residues: CASSQSAATSGQETQYF. In DNA form, the CDR3 reads TGTGCCAGCAGCCAATCCGCGGCGACTAGCGGGCAAGAGACCCAGTACTTC.

The V gene is TRBV28, the J gene TRBJ1-6, with 10 bases fitting TRBD1. Germline CDR1 MDHEN, CDR2 SYDVKM. Unmatched junction bases numbered 9, after V lost 4 bases and J lost 6 bases. The CDR3 covers 17 residues. Here the CDR3 reads CASSSPDRGRTNSPLHF. In DNA, the CDR3 is TGTGCCAGCAGTTCCCCTGACAGGGGGCGCACTAATTCACCCCTCCACTTT.

The rearrangement links TRBV30 to TRBJ1-1, with D tentatively TRBD1 (6 bases). Germline V lookup: CDR1 GTSNPN, CDR2 SVGIG (reference sequence). This CDR3 has 14 residues. Deletions cut 1 base from V and 2 bases from J, with 11 bases between. CDR3 sequence reads: CAWSGTVRNTEAFF. The CDR3, as DNA: TGTGCCTGGAGTGGGACAGTGAGAAACACTGAAGCTTTCTTT.

The chain couples TRBV28 to TRBJ2-3; tentatively, D is TRBD2 (5 bases). V was pared by 5 bases and J by 4 bases, with 13 bases between. Germline V lookup: CDR1 MDHEN, CDR2 SYDVKM. CDR3 length: 14 residues. As DNA, the CDR3 is TGTGCCAGCAGTCCCCCCGGCGGGTCAGATACGCAGTATTTT. Encoded protein: CASSPPGGSDTQYF. Using reference TRBV28 and TRBJ2-3 for the parts outside the CDR3, the full variable domain is DVKVTQSSRYLVKRTGEKVFLECVQDMDHENMFWYRQDPGLGLRLIYFSYDVKMKEKGDIPEGYSVSREKKERFSLILESASTNQTSMYLCASSPPGGSDTQYFGPGTRLTVL.

This clone came up a few times. The chain carries TRBV18 and TRBJ2-1, with a weak D call TRBD2 (6 bases). The CDR3 spans 17 residues. V was pared by 0 bases and J by 0 bases, with 12 bases between. The germline gives CDR1 KGHSH, CDR2 LQKENI. The CDR3 loop reads CASSPPAGYSSYNEQFF. CDR3 coding DNA: TGTGCCAGCTCACCACCGGCGGGGTATAGCTCCTACAATGAGCAGTTCTTC. Complete variable domain (other parts from reference TRBV18 and TRBJ2-1): NAGVMQNPRHLVRRRGQEARLRCSPMKGHSHVYWYRQLPEEGLKFMVYLQKENIIDESGMPKERFSAEFPKEGPSILRIQQVVRGDSAAYFCASSPPAGYSSYNEQFFGPGTRLTVL.

The chain joins TRBV21-1 to TRBJ2-2; the table's D call TRBD2 went unverified against the DNA. TRBV21-1 is a pseudogene. The CDR3 is 16 amino acids. This CDR3 is CASRKTQPEDTGELFF. CDR3 DNA: TGTGCCAGCAGAAAAACTCAGCCGGAGGACACCGGGGAGCTGTTTTTT.

The table lists this clone with a count of one. The CDR3 here is CASSLQANTGELFF. The DNA of the CDR3 is TGTGCCAGCAGCTTGCAGGCCAACACCGGGGAGCTGTTTTTT. This chain links TRBV5-4 with TRBJ2-2; D unclear. CDR1 and CDR2 from the germline V gene are SGHNT and YYREEE (reference sequence). V was clipped by 1 base and J by 2 bases, with 6 bases between them. The CDR3 has 14 amino acids. The variable domain in full, completed from reference TRBV5-4 and TRBJ2-2, reads ETGVTQSPTHLIKTRGQQVTLRCSSQSGHNTVSWYQQALGQGPQFIFQYYREEENGRGNFPPRFSGLQFPNYSSELNVNALELDDSALYLCASSLQANTGELFFGEGSRLTVL.

The chain uses TRBV19 and TRBJ2-2; TRBD1 agrees at 8 bases. In germline, CDR1 is LNHDA, CDR2 SQIVND (reference sequence). The V and J ends lost 1 base and 0 bases, in that order; junction bases with no gene match: 10. This CDR3 comprises 19 residues. The CDR3 coding sequence is TGTGCCAGTAGTATAGTGAGGACAGGGAATCCAGCGAACACCGGGGAGCTGTTTTTT. It encodes CASSIVRTGNPANTGELFF.

The table lists this clone with a few counts. The V call is TRBV19, the J call TRBJ1-5; tentative D call: TRBD1 (6 bases). V lost 9 bases and J 3 bases, leaving 21 bases between the germline ends. The CDR3 contains 16 residues. Per the germline V gene, CDR1 is LNHDA and CDR2 is SQIVND (reference sequence). The CDR3 nucleotides are TGTGCCAGACGGACCTCGGACAGTTTTGACAATCAGCCCCAGCATTTT. It encodes CARRTSDSFDNQPQHF.

This rearrangement joins TRBV30 to TRBJ2-7; 7 bases are a match to TRBD1. The CDR3 is 14 amino acids. Germline CDR1 reads GTSNPN; CDR2 reads SVGIG (reference sequence). The V and J ends lost 5 bases and 0 bases, in that order; junction bases with no gene match: 7. CDR3 in DNA: TGTGCCTGGGGGGACAGCAGAACCTCCTACGAGCAGTACTTC. Its translation: CAWGDSRTSYEQYF.

V and J are TRBV7-2 and TRBJ2-5, with 7 nucleotides matching TRBD2. The germline V gene has CDR1 SGHTA and CDR2 FQGNSA. The J segment lost 2 bases and the V segment lost 1 base, leaving 7 bases of the junction unmatched. The CDR3 totals 16 residues. The CDR3 nucleotides are TGTGCCAGCAGCTTAGTCTGGTCTAGCGGACAAGAGACCCAGTACTTC. Translating gives CASSLVWSSGQETQYF. Filled out from reference TRBV7-2 and TRBJ2-5, the complete variable domain reads GAGVSQSPSNKVTEKGKDVELRCDPISGHTALYWYRQSLGQGLEFLIYFQGNSAPDKSGLPSDRFSAERTGGSVSTLTIQRTQQEDSAVYLCASSLVWSSGQETQYFGPGTRLLVL.

The chain recombines TRBV30 with TRBJ1-1; TRBD1 agrees at 7 bases. The CDR3 length is 12 residues. V lost 2 bases and J lost 5; bases outside the gene matches: 2. Germline CDR1 and CDR2: GTSNPN and SVGIG (reference sequence). The CDR3 protein is CAWSKTGTEAFF. CDR3 bases: TGTGCCTGGAGTAAGACAGGGACTGAAGCTTTCTTT.

The chain employs TRBV12-5 and TRBJ1-5, with 7 nucleotides matching TRBD1. Germline CDR1 reads LGHNT; CDR2 reads FRNRAP. The CDR3 runs to 15 residues. Trimming cost V 5 bases and J 8 bases; bases outside gene matches: 12. For the CDR3, the DNA is TGTGCTAGTGGTACCCCCGGGACAGTGCGTAAGCCCCAGCATTTT. Encoded protein: CASGTPGTVRKPQHF. The variable domain in full, with the rest retrieved from reference TRBV12-5 and TRBJ1-5, is DARVTQTPRHKVTEMGQEVTMRCQPILGHNTVFWYRQTMMQGLELLAYFRNRAPLDDSGMPKDRFSAEMPDATLATLKIQPSEPRDSAVYFCASGTPGTVRKPQHFGDGTRLSIL.

The V gene is TRBV30, the J gene TRBJ1-4; D may be TRBD1 (6 bases). From germline, CDR1 is GTSNPN and CDR2 SVGIG (reference sequence). The CDR3 is made up of 14 amino acids. V was trimmed by 3 bases and J by 3 bases, leaving 11 bases between them. Written as DNA, the CDR3 is TGTGCCTGGAGCCGGACAGTAGCTAATGAAAAACTGTTTTTT. Amino acids: CAWSRTVANEKLFF.

In DNA, the CDR3 is TGTGCCAGCAGTGATACGTCCAGGGGGCTTATTTTCGGAAAACTGTTTTTT. Protein product: CASSDTSRGLIFGKLFF. The J gene is TRBJ1-4, the V gene TRBV25-1; 8 bases match TRBD1. This CDR3 is 17 amino acids long. Germline V lookup: CDR1 MGHDK, CDR2 SYGVNS. V shed 3 bases, J shed 10 bases, and the junction held 16 bases outside the gene matches.

The rearrangement uses TRBV6-4 and TRBJ2-5; D not certain. CDR3 length: 14 residues. Trimming removed 3 bases at V and 4 bases at J, with 12 bases between. Germline CDR1 is MRHNA and CDR2 is SNTAGT. In DNA, the CDR3 is TGTGCCAGCAGTGAAGATCGAGCAGGAGAGACCCAGTACTTC. Its protein product is CASSEDRAGETQYF.

The gene calls are TRBV7-7 and TRBJ2-3; 11 bases are shared with TRBD2. The CDR3 is 16 residues long. The germline V gene encodes CDR1 SSHAT and CDR2 FNYEAQ (reference sequence). J was trimmed by 0 bases and V by 1 base; bases with no gene match: 0. Here the CDR3 DNA reads TGTGCCAGCAGCTTAGGACTAGCGGGAAGCACAGATACGCAGTATTTT. Translated, it gives CASSLGLAGSTDTQYF.